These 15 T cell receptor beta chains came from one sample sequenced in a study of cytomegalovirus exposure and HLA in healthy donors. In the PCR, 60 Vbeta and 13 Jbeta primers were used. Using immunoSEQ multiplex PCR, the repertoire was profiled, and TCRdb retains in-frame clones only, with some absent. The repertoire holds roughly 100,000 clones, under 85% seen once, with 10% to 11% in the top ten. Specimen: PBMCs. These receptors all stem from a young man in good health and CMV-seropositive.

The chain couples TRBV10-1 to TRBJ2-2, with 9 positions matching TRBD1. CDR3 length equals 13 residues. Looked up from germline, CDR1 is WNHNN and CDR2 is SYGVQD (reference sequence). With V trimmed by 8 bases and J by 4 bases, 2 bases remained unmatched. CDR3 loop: CASGTGPTGELFF. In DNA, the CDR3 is TGCGCCAGCGGGACAGGGCCCACCGGGGAGCTGTTTTTT.

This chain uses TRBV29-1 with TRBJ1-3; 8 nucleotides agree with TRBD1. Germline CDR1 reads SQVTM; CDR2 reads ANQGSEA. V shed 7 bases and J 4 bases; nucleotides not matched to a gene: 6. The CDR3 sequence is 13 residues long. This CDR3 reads CSARTGSGNTIYF. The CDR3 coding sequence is TGCAGCGCCCGGACAGGGAGCGGAAACACCATATATTTT.

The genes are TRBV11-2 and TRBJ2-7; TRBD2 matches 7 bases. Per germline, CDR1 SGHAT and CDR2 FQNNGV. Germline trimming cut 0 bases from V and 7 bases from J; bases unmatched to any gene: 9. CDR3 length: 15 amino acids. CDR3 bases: TGTGCCAGCAGCTTAGACGGGGGGTTCCCCGGGGAGCAGTACTTC. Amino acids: CASSLDGGFPGEQYF.

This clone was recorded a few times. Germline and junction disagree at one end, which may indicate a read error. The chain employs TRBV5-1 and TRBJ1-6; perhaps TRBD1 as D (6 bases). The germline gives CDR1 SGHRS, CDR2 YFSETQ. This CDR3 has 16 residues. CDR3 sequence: CASSLGGQTDNSPLHF. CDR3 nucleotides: TGCGCCAGCAGTTTGGGAGGACAGACGGATAATTCACCCCTCCACTTT.

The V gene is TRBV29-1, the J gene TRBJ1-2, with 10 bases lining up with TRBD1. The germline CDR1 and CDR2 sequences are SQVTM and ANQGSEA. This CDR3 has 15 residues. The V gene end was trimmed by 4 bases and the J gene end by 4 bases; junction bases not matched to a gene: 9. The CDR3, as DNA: TGCAGCGTTGTTGGGACAGGGGCCTTTGGCTATGGCTACACCTTC. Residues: CSVVGTGAFGYGYTF. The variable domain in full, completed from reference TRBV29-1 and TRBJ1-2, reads SAVISQKPSRDICQRGTSLTIQCQVDSQVTMMFWYRQQPGQSLTLIATANQGSEATYESGFVIDKFPISRPNLTFSTLTVSNMSPEDSSIYLCSVVGTGAFGYGYTFGSGTRLTVV.

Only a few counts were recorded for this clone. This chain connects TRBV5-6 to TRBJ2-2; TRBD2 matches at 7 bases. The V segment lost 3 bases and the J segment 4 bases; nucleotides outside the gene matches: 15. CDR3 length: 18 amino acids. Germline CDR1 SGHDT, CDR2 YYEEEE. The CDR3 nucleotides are TGTGCCAGCAGCTGGGGACTTACTAGCGTAATAGGCACCGGGGAGCTGTTTTTT. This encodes CASSWGLTSVIGTGELFF.

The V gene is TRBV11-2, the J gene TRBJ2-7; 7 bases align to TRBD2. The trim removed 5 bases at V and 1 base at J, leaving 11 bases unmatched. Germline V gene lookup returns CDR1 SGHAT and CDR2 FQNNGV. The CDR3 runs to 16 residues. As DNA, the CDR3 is TGTGCCAGCAGCCTCCTGGGGGGGACGGTATCCTACGAGCAGTACTTC. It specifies CASSLLGGTVSYEQYF.

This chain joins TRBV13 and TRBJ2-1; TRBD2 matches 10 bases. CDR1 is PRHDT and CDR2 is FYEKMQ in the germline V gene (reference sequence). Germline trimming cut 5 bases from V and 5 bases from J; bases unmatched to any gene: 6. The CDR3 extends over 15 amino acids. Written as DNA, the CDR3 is TGTGCCAGCAGCGGCTACAGCGGGGGGGACAATGAGCAGTTCTTC. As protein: CASSGYSGGDNEQFF.

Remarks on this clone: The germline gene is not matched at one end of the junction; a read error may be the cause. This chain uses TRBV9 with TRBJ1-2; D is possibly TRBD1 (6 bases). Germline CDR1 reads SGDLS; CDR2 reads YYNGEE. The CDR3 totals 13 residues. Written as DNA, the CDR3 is TGTGCCAGCAGAGGAGACAGGATTTATGGCCACACCTTC. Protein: CASRGDRIYGHTF.

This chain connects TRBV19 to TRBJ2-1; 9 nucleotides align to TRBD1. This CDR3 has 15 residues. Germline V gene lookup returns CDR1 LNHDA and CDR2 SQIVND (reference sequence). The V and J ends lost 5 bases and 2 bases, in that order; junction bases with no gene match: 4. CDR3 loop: CASSSRTGAYNEQFF. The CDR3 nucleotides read TGTGCCAGTAGTTCCCGGACAGGGGCCTACAATGAGCAGTTCTTC.

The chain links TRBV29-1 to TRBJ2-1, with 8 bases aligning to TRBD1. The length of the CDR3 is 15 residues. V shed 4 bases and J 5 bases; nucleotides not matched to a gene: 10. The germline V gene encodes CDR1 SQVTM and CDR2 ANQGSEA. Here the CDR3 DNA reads TGCAGCGTTGCCGGACAGGGCAATGTCCACAATGAGCAGTTCTTC. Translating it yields CSVAGQGNVHNEQFF.

CDR3 nucleotides: TGTGCCAGCAGATCAACAGGGAACACCGGGGAGCTGTTTTTT. Protein: CASRSTGNTGELFF. The chain is built from TRBV6-4 and TRBJ2-2; a weak D match, TRBD1 (5 bases). Germline loops: CDR1 MRHNA, CDR2 SNTAGT. Trimming left V 6 bases short and J 1 base short, with 9 bases between. This CDR3 is 14 amino acids long.

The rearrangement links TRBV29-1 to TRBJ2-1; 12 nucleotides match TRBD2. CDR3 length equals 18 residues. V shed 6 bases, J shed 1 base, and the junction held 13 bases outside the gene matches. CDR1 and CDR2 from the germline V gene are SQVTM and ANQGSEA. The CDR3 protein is CSVEGASGGGFSYNEQFF. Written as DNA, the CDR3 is TGCAGCGTCGAGGGTGCTAGCGGGGGGGGCTTTTCCTACAATGAGCAGTTCTTC.

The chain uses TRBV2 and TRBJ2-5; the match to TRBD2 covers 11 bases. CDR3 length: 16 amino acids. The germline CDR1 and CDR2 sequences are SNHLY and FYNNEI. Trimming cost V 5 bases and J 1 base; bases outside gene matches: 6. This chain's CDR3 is CASSPGTSGIQETQYF. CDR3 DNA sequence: TGTGCCAGCAGTCCCGGGACTAGCGGAATCCAAGAGACCCAGTACTTC. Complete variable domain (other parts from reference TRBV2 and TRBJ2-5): EPEVTQTPSHQVTQMGQEVILRCVPISNHLYFYWYRQILGQKVEFLVSFYNNEISEKSEIFDDQFSVERPDGSNFTLKIRSTKLEDSAMYFCASSPGTSGIQETQYFGPGTRLLVL.

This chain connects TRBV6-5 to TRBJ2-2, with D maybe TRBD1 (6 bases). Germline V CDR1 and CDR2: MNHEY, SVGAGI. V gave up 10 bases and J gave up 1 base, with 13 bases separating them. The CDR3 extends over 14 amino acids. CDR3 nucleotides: TGTGCCACCCAACCGGGACAGAACACCGGGGAGCTGTTTTTT. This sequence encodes CATQPGQNTGELFF.